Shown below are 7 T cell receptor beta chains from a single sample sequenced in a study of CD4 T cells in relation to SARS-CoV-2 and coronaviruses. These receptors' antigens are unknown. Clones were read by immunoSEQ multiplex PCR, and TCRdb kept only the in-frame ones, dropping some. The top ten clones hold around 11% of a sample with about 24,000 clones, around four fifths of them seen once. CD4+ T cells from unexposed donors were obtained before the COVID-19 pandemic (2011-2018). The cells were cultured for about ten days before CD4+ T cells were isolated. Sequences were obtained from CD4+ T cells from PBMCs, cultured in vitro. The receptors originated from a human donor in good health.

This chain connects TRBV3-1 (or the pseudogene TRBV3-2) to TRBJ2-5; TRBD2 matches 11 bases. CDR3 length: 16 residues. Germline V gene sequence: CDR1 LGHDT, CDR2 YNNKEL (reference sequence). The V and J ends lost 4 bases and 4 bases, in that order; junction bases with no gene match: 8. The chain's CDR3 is CASSPRTSGYGETQYF. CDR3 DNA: TGTGCCAGCAGCCCCCGGACTAGCGGGTATGGAGAGACCCAGTACTTC.

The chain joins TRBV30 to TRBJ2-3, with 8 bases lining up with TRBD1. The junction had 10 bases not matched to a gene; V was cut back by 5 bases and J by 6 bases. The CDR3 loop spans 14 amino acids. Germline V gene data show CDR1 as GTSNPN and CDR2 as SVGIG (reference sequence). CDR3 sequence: CAWGLQGARDTQYF. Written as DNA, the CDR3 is TGTGCCTGGGGGCTTCAGGGGGCGCGTGATACGCAGTATTTT.

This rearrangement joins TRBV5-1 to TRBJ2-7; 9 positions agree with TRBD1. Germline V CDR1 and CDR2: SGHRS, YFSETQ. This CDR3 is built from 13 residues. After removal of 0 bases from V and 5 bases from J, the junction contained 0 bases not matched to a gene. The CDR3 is CASSLGTGDEQYF. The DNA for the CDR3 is TGCGCCAGCAGCTTGGGGACAGGGGACGAGCAGTACTTC.

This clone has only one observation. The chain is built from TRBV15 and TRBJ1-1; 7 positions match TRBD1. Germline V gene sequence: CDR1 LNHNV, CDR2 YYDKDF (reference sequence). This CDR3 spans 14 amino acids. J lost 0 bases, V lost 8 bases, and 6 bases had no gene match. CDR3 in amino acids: CATGKDRLNTEAFF. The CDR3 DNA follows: TGTGCCACCGGAAAGGACAGGCTGAACACTGAAGCTTTCTTT. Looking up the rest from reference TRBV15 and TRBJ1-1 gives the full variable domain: DAMVIQNPRYQVTQFGKPVTLSCSQTLNHNVMYWYQQKSSQAPKLLFHYYDKDFNNEADTPDNFQSRRPNTSFCFLDIRSPGLGDTAMYLCATGKDRLNTEAFFGQGTRLTVV.

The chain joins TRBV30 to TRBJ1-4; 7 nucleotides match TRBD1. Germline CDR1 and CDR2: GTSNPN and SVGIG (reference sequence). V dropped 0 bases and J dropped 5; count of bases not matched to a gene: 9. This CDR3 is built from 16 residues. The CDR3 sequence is CAWSVQWGQTNEKLFF. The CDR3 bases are TGTGCCTGGAGTGTGCAGTGGGGACAGACGAATGAAAAACTGTTTTTT. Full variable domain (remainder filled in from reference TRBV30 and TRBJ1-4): SQTIHQWPATLVQPVGSPLSLECTVEGTSNPNLYWYRQAAGRGLQLLFYSVGIGQISSEVPQNLSASRPQDRQFILSSKKLLLSDSGFYLCAWSVQWGQTNEKLFFGSGTQLSVL.

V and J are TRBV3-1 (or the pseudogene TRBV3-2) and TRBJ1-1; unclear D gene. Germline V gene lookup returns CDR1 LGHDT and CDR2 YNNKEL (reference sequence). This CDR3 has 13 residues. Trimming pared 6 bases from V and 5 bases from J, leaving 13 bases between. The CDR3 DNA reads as TGTGCCAGCAGTCCTACCTCCGGGACTGAAGCTTTCTTT. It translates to CASSPTSGTEAFF.

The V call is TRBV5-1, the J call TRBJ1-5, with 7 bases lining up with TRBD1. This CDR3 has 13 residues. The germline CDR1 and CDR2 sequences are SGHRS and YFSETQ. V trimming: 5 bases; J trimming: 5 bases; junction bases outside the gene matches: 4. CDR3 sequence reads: CASSKGADQPQHF. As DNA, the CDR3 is TGCGCCAGCAGTAAGGGGGCAGATCAGCCCCAGCATTTT.